Listed here is a single T cell receptor beta chain. Its specificity is not known. This sample is part of a study of cytomegalovirus exposure and HLA in healthy donors. About the research overall: The study's early data release held roughly 91 million unique TCRs from HLA-typed donors. Study-level findings and limits: Accurate prediction of most subjects' HLA-A and HLA-B alleles from TCR beta sequences was reported. An ancestry cluster, one associated with Asian ancestry, reportedly showed fewer N-insertions than the approximately 670-donor mean in a later analysis. The later analysis indicated that the majority of CMV-associated TCR beta chains appeared HLA-restricted.

The PCR employed 60 Vbeta primers together with 13 Jbeta primers. The table came from immunoSEQ multiplex PCR; TCRdb's copy has only in-frame clones and leaves some out. Of 81,000 or so clones in the sample, about three fifths are singletons; the top ten hold about 5%. V was shortened by 3 bases and J by 7 bases, with 16 bases between the two germline ends. The CDR3 loop spans 14 amino acids. CDR1 and CDR2 from the germline V gene are MNHNY and SVGAGI (reference sequence). This receptor was taken from a woman in her twenties or thirties in good health and CMV-seropositive. The specimen sequenced was PBMCs. The chain has TRBV6-6 and TRBJ2-7, with D perhaps TRBD2 (7 bases). The CDR3 loop is CASSYWGGGWEQYF. The CDR3 nucleotides are TGTGCCAGCAGTTATTGGGGGGGCGGTTGGGAGCAGTACTTC.